This T cell receptor (beta chain) was captured in a study of blood T cell repertoires in COVID-19 (dated by TCRdb to about 2020). Concerning the study at large: Samples covering the acute and convalescent phases of COVID-19 were provided by collaborators in the United States, Italy and Spain. The prospective study material was composed of cDNA or gDNA derived from T cells, B-cell-depleted T cells, or PBMCs. The dataset comprised deeply sampled blood TCRbeta repertoires from subjects exposed to, actively infected with, or recovered from COVID-19. The repertoires were released in a freely available public database meant as a resource for research on the immune response to SARS-CoV-2. Samples came from the ongoing ImmuneRACE study (first 160 participants) plus 1,254 subjects from 6 global collaborators. Sample metadata almost always included a de-identified subject ID, COVID-19 status, age in years and sex. Where HLA class I and class II types were available, the types were taken from metadata supplied by the sample provider, not from assay-based typing.

Including cysteine and phenylalanine, the CDR3 has 13 amino acids. This entry keeps only the CDR3 DNA: 39 bases, framed from base 1. V has 9 bases trimmed and J has 0 bases trimmed; junction bases matching no gene number 4. From the germline V gene, CDR1 is SNHLY and CDR2 is FYNNEI. Collaborating institutions collected whole blood in K2EDTA tubes following their own protocols. For TCRbeta analysis, collaborators shipped samples as frozen whole blood, isolated PBMCs, or DNA extracted from either of those sample types. A few counts support this clone. The antigen it binds to is not known. Within one base of it there is no much larger clone, and no base qualities were kept. The immunoSEQ Assay, a bias-controlled multiplex PCR, was used to amplify TCRbeta CDR3 regions from genomic DNA. In the paper's pipeline: The number of nucleated cells in each sample was estimated from the amplification of reference gene primers within the assay. To quantify the absolute abundance of each unique TCRbeta CDR3 rearrangement, sequence reads were collapsed and filtered. Productive Simpson clonality was computed per sample as the square root of Simpson's diversity index over productive rearrangements. The source is immuneACCESS, and TCRdb retained only in-frame sequences with V and J called. Part of the clones is not carried over; for the studies checked, unresolved V genes explain less than half of this, and the remainder is unexplained. V, J and clone size are those of that table, while D and trimming were read from the DNA. This sample gives tens of thousands of clones in total; about 88% of them show up just once. The ten largest account for approximately 45% of the sample.

Broader findings and caveats from the paper: Clinical and demographic metadata were provided uncurated, with the amount varying by source and participant.

The rearranged segments are TRBV2 and TRBJ2-5, and 7 bases in between align with TRBD1. The TCR comes from a human donor in a cohort sampled during active COVID-19. The sequenced sample was peripheral blood. The encoded CDR3 is CASAQGYQETQYF. The nucleotide sequence is given as TGTGCCAGTGCACAGGGGTACCAAGAGACCCAGTACTTC.